The sequence of this T cell receptor (beta chain) was determined in a study of shared clonotypes between healthy human individuals. This CDR3 comprises 13 residues. Germline lookup yields CDR1 GTSNPN and CDR2 SVGIG (reference sequence). V dropped 5 bases and J dropped 0 bases, with 9 bases sitting between them. The protocol was immunoSEQ multiplex PCR, while the TCRdb copy is restricted to in-frame clones and leaves out a portion. Here the sample spans roughly 500,000 clones, 65% to 85% being singletons. This receptor was identified in a woman in her thirties or forties in good health. Some clones in this sample may be carry-over from other donors' samples. The specimen sequenced was PBMCs. The chain couples TRBV30 to TRBJ2-3; D is unclear. CDR3: CAWGLSSTDTQYF. DNA of the CDR3: TGTGCCTGGGGCCTTTCTAGCACAGATACGCAGTATTTT.